Below, 23 T cell receptor beta chains from the same sample are listed, as sequenced in a study of technical replicates of blood from a few donors. Some clones are missing from TCRdb's copy, which holds only in-frame ones; the method was immunoSEQ multiplex PCR. This table holds 95,000 to 100,000 clones, 96% found once. Sequencing used T cells isolated from PBMCs. Receptor source: a human donor in good health.

The J gene is TRBJ1-2, the V gene TRBV6-5, with a tentative D call TRBD1 (5 bases). This CDR3 contains 14 residues. Germline V gives CDR1 MNHEY, CDR2 SVGAGI. V lost 0 bases and J 3 bases, leaving 8 bases between the germline ends. Written as DNA, the CDR3 is TGTGCCAGCAGTTACTCTGACAGCTACTATGGCTACACCTTC. Residues: CASSYSDSYYGYTF.

The V gene is TRBV18, the J gene TRBJ2-7; D might be TRBD1 (5 bases). The CDR3 extends over 14 amino acids. In germline, CDR1 is KGHSH, CDR2 LQKENI. Trimming removed 6 bases from V and 2 bases from J, with 14 bases in between. CDR3 bases: TGTGCCAGCTCTCAGGTCGACAGTCCCTACGAGCAGTACTTC. This translates into CASSQVDSPYEQYF.

J is TRBJ1-2 and V is TRBV27, with 12 positions matching TRBD1. Germline V CDR1 and CDR2: MNHEY, SMNVEV (reference sequence). Trimming removed 5 bases from V and 0 bases from J; junction bases left unmatched: 7. The CDR3 has 17 amino acids. CDR3 nucleotides: TGTGCCAGCAGTGCCCTCGGGACAGGGGGCGCTAACTATGGCTACACCTTC. Protein: CASSALGTGGANYGYTF.

The chain links TRBV30 to TRBJ1-1, with 7 bases that match TRBD1. CDR1 GTSNPN and CDR2 SVGIG come from the germline V gene (reference sequence). The CDR3 totals 17 residues. The trim removed 0 bases at V and 1 base at J, leaving 11 bases unmatched. The CDR3 DNA reads as TGTGCCTGGAGTGTAGGCCGGCCAGGGGGGACGAACACTGAAGCTTTCTTT. Translation: CAWSVGRPGGTNTEAFF.

CDR3 residues: CASSFSDPYEQYF. For the CDR3, the DNA is TGTGCCAGCAGTTTTTCAGATCCCTACGAGCAGTACTTC. V usage is TRBV28 and J usage is TRBJ2-7; D is ambiguous. V lost 3 bases and J 2 bases, leaving 8 bases between the germline ends. Germline CDR1 and CDR2: MDHEN and SYDVKM. This CDR3 has 13 residues.

V and J are TRBV14 and TRBJ1-2; 9 nucleotides agree with TRBD1. The CDR3 contains 15 residues. Germline CDR1 is SGHDN and CDR2 is FVKESK. V trimming: 3 bases; J trimming: 5 bases; junction bases outside the gene matches: 7. The CDR3 DNA reads TGTGCCAGCAGCCACTTGGCCGGGACAGGGTATGGCTACACCTTC. Translation: CASSHLAGTGYGYTF.

The chain uses TRBV19 and TRBJ2-7, with 11 nucleotides matching TRBD1. CDR1 is LNHDA, CDR2 SQIVND, per germline (reference sequence). The CDR3 runs to 13 residues. With V trimmed by 10 bases and J by 0 bases, 2 bases remained unmatched. CDR3 protein: CATGQGASYEQYF. CDR3 in DNA: TGTGCCACCGGACAGGGGGCCTCCTACGAGCAGTACTTC.

The gene calls are TRBV5-8 and TRBJ1-2; D gene unclear. Germline V gene data show CDR1 as SGHTS and CDR2 as YDEGEE. The germline V and J ends were trimmed by 7 bases and 3 bases, with 22 bases remaining between them. The CDR3 loop spans 16 amino acids. The CDR3 reads CASGTGLRGGYYGYTF. The CDR3 DNA reads as TGTGCCAGCGGCACCGGCCTGCGAGGCGGATACTATGGCTACACCTTC.

V gene TRBV14 combines with J gene TRBJ1-4, with D hard to call. This CDR3 is built from 15 residues. Germline lookup yields CDR1 SGHDN and CDR2 FVKESK. V was pared by 0 bases and J by 5 bases, with 10 bases between. The CDR3 reads CASSQENHLNEKLFF. CDR3 nucleotides: TGTGCCAGCAGCCAAGAAAATCACCTAAATGAAAAACTGTTTTTT.

This clone was recorded once. CDR3 nucleotide sequence: TGTGCCACTAGACCAGCCCTGGGCAGTGCCGGAACTTCTAACTATGGCTACACCTTC. It codes for CATRPALGSAGTSNYGYTF. The rearrangement links TRBV19 to TRBJ1-2, with D hard to call. V shed 10 bases and J shed 0 bases, with 30 bases lying between them. There are 19 residues in the CDR3. Germline V lookup: CDR1 LNHDA, CDR2 SQIVND (reference sequence).

This clone has more than one count but fewer than ten. CDR3 sequence: CASSPYGTGSNTGELFF. CDR3 coding DNA: TGTGCCAGCTCACCGTATGGGACAGGGTCGAACACCGGGGAGCTGTTTTTT. V is TRBV18 and J is TRBJ2-2, with 9 positions matching TRBD1. CDR1 and CDR2 (germline): KGHSH, LQKENI. Trimming removed 3 bases from V and 0 bases from J; junction bases left unmatched: 5. CDR3 length: 17 amino acids.

The rearrangement joins TRBV9 to TRBJ1-5, with TRBD1 matching over 7 bases. Germline V lookup: CDR1 SGDLS, CDR2 YYNGEE. V lost 5 bases, J lost 10 bases, and 12 bases stayed unmatched. The CDR3 length is 14 residues. The CDR3 DNA reads TGTGCCAGCAGGTCCCGGGACAGCCAACGACCCCAGCATTTT. This translates into CASRSRDSQRPQHF. The whole variable domain, remainder taken from reference TRBV9 and TRBJ1-5, is DSGVTQTPKHLITATGQRVTLRCSPRSGDLSVYWYQQSLDQGLQFLIQYYNGEERAKGNILERFSAQQFPDLHSELNLSSLELGDSALYFCASRSRDSQRPQHFGDGTRLSIL.

The V gene is TRBV11-2, the J gene TRBJ2-3; weak D call: TRBD2 (7 bases). This CDR3 is built from 16 residues. Germline assignment: CDR1 SGHAT and CDR2 FQNNGV. V shed 5 bases and J shed 3 bases, with 18 bases lying between them. In DNA, the CDR3 is TGTGCCAGCAGCCTCTCGGAGGGGGGAGGGACAGATACGCAGTATTTT. Its translation: CASSLSEGGGTDTQYF. The variable domain in full, completed from reference TRBV11-2 and TRBJ2-3, reads EAGVAQSPRYKIIEKRQSVAFWCNPISGHATLYWYQQILGQGPKLLIQFQNNGVVDDSQLPKDRFSAERLKGVDSTLKIQPAKLEDSAVYLCASSLSEGGGTDTQYFGPGTRLTVL.

This rearrangement joins TRBV9 to TRBJ1-6, with TRBD1 matching 7 bases. The CDR3 extends over 16 amino acids. V was clipped by 2 bases and J by 3 bases; unmatched bases: 5. The germline V gene has CDR1 SGDLS and CDR2 YYNGEE. This CDR3 is CASSVAGQRYNSPLHF. In nucleotides, the CDR3 is TGTGCCAGCAGCGTTGCGGGACAGCGCTATAATTCACCCCTCCACTTT.

This clone was recorded only once. The rearrangement uses TRBV5-5 and TRBJ2-7, with a tentative D call TRBD1 (5 bases). Trimming cost V 0 bases and J 4 bases, with 11 bases left between them. CDR1 and CDR2 from the germline V gene are SGHKS and YYEKEE (reference sequence). The CDR3 has 14 residues. The CDR3 DNA sequence: TGTGCCAGCAGCTTGGAAGGGGAAAGGTACGAGCAGTACTTC. Its protein product is CASSLEGERYEQYF.

The chain joins TRBV10-3 to TRBJ2-7, with a possible D match to TRBD2 (7 bases). V dropped 11 bases and J dropped 6 bases, with 20 bases sitting between them. Per germline, CDR1 ENHRY and CDR2 SYGVKD. The CDR3 length is 13 residues. CDR3 in amino acids: CASRLGGDSEQYF. The DNA of the CDR3 is TGTGCCTCCCGACTAGGGGGGGACTCCGAGCAGTACTTC.

The genes are TRBV4-1 and TRBJ2-2; TRBD2 matches 11 bases. CDR1 and CDR2 (germline): MGHRA, YSYEKL. CDR3 length equals 18 residues. The V and J ends lost 1 base and 5 bases, in that order; junction bases with no gene match: 9. The DNA for the CDR3 is TGCGCCAGCAGCCAAGCAACTAGCGGGGGAGCCCGGACCGGGGAGCTGTTTTTT. It is translated as CASSQATSGGARTGELFF.

The chain combines TRBV4-1 with TRBJ1-4, with D uncertain. The V gene's germline CDR1 is MGHRA and CDR2 YSYEKL. The CDR3 extends over 14 amino acids. V was cut by 4 bases and J by 7 bases, with 13 bases left in between. The CDR3 here is CASSPEAHGEKLFF. CDR3 in DNA: TGCGCCAGCAGCCCGGAGGCACATGGTGAAAAACTGTTTTTT.

This clone is a singleton in its sample. The V call is TRBV10-1, the J call TRBJ2-3, with unresolved D. V lost 9 bases, J lost 1 base, and 17 bases lay in between. Germline lookup yields CDR1 WNHNN and CDR2 SYGVQD (reference sequence). The CDR3 length is 15 residues. CDR3 region: CARMLQHSCTDTQYF. The CDR3, as DNA: TGCGCCAGGATGCTACAGCATAGTTGCACAGATACGCAGTATTTT.

V and J are TRBV2 and TRBJ1-5; D may be TRBD1 (6 bases). CDR1 SNHLY and CDR2 FYNNEI come from the germline V gene. The CDR3 is 13 amino acids. V was pared by 6 bases and J by 6 bases, with 12 bases between. Here the CDR3 reads CASRMTGGQPQHF. The CDR3 region has the DNA TGTGCCAGCAGAATGACAGGCGGTCAGCCCCAGCATTTT.

In DNA, the CDR3 is TGTGCCAGCAGTTTACCTGGACAGGGCGGCGGGGAGCTGTTTTTT. Its translation: CASSLPGQGGGELFF. V is TRBV28 and J is TRBJ2-2, with 8 bases fitting TRBD1. Trimming took 2 bases from V and 7 from J; bases not matched to a gene: 6. CDR3 size: 15 residues. Germline loops: CDR1 MDHEN, CDR2 SYDVKM.

CDR3 bases: TGTGCCAGCAGCCCGTTAGTCCCGTTCGGGGAGCTGTTTTTT. Translated: CASSPLVPFGELFF. The chain links TRBV5-6 to TRBJ2-2, with D uncertain. Per the germline V gene, CDR1 is SGHDT and CDR2 is YYEEEE. This CDR3 is 14 amino acids long. V lost 4 bases and J lost 7, with 14 bases in between.

This rearrangement joins TRBV2 to TRBJ2-3, with a weak D call TRBD2 (6 bases). Germline V gene lookup returns CDR1 SNHLY and CDR2 FYNNEI. CDR3 length: 16 residues. V lost 6 bases and J 0 bases, leaving 16 bases between the germline ends. In DNA form, the CDR3 reads TGTGCCAGCAGGCCCGCCCTAAGCGGGAGCACAGATACGCAGTATTTT. This gives the protein CASRPALSGSTDTQYF.